A selection of T cell receptor beta chains follows, all from one sample in a study of cytomegalovirus exposure and HLA in healthy donors. The data were produced by immunoSEQ multiplex PCR, yet TCRdb's version contains in-frame clones alone and is incomplete. Here the sample spans roughly 100,000 clones, over 75% being singletons. The sample taken for sequencing was PBMCs. These receptors originate from a man aged 25 to 45 in good health and CMV-seropositive. The conserved cysteine and the conserved F or W are not part of the CDR3 here. The order of the fields is CDR3 protein, V gene, CDR3 length, J gene.

ASSGAGQGGNTIY | TRBV5-6 | 13 | TRBJ1-3
ASSMETSGGIWF | TRBV19 | 12 | TRBJ2-1
ASSLEAGGRID | TRBV7-9 | 11 | TRBJ2-4
ASSLTAGTTEAF | TRBV5-1 | 12 | TRBJ1-1
ASHRVGDEQF | TRBV19 | 10 | TRBJ2-1
ASSLWGRVAYGYT | TRBV5-6 | 13 | TRBJ1-2
ASSHGPGQTNEKLF | TRBV16 | 14 | TRBJ1-4
ASSFDYRDSYEQY | TRBV5-1 | 13 | TRBJ2-7
ASSLEQGPSYEQY | TRBV4-1 | 13 | TRBJ2-7
ASSLSRVNEQF | TRBV11-1 | 11 | TRBJ2-1
ASSSPGGRETQY | TRBV7-9 | 12 | TRBJ2-5
ASSLATDRARNQPQH | TRBV7-9 | 15 | TRBJ1-5
ASRKGGTGGRPQH | TRBV13 | 13 | TRBJ1-5
ASSQDTRQYEQY | TRBV4-3 | 12 | NA
ASRSGGLADTQY | TRBV5-1 | 12 | TRBJ2-3
ASSLRSSSGLSDTQY | TRBV28 | 15 | TRBJ2-3
AWTKGFTEAF | TRBV30 | 10 | TRBJ1-1
ASSLDLREGNTIY | TRBV4-1 | 13 | TRBJ1-3
ASSPADRVGTGELF | TRBV9 | 14 | TRBJ2-2
ASSRTGANEQF | TRBV9 | 11 | TRBJ2-1
ASSADDRGEQPQH | TRBV5-1 | 13 | TRBJ1-5
ASNTPPMNYEQY | TRBV28 | 12 | TRBJ2-7
ASHGRGRSTGELF | TRBV7-2 | 13 | TRBJ2-2
ASSYSRQGGSPLH | TRBV6-5 | 13 | TRBJ1-6
ASTASGGASYEQY | TRBV5-4 | 13 | TRBJ2-7
ASSYTLTSGGAQF | TRBV6-5 | 13 | TRBJ2-1
SLGPGVSDYGYT | TRBV29-1 | 12 | TRBJ1-2
ASSLRGEGTEAF | TRBV28 | 12 | TRBJ1-1
ASSQEVASGELF | TRBV4-2 | 12 | TRBJ2-2
ASSVLLAGGKDTQY | TRBV7-9 | 14 | TRBJ2-3
ASSSLAGGQDTQY | TRBV5-1 | 13 | TRBJ2-3
ASRRGRDGYT | TRBV7-9 | 10 | TRBJ1-2
ASSESGAKQPQH | TRBV6-1 | 12 | TRBJ1-5
ASSPGGDNEKLF | TRBV18 | 12 | TRBJ1-4
ASSQEQISYEQY | TRBV4-1 | 12 | TRBJ2-7
ASSLLARVAGELF | TRBV6-5 | 13 | TRBJ2-2
ASSSSGQGSYEQY | TRBV28 | 13 | TRBJ2-7
ASSGGPLSYEQY | TRBV2 | 12 | TRBJ2-7
AWAVAFSYNEQF | TRBV30 | 12 | TRBJ2-1
ASSLDRVHGYT | TRBV5-6 | 11 | TRBJ1-2
ASSLYHFYEQY | TRBV11-1 | 11 | TRBJ2-7
ASSSTGSINGYT | TRBV6-5 | 12 | TRBJ1-2
ASSGAYEQY | TRBV5-8 | 9 | TRBJ2-7
ASSLDGTGTDTQY | TRBV5-4 | 13 | TRBJ2-3
ASSIDRWAHEQY | TRBV19 | 12 | TRBJ2-7
ASSSSPGGTEAF | TRBV7-2 | 12 | TRBJ1-1
ASSSTPDSNQPQH | TRBV6-5 | 13 | TRBJ1-5
ASRKGPTNTEAF | TRBV6-5 | 12 | TRBJ1-1
ASSYPLGISYNEQF | TRBV5-8 | 14 | TRBJ2-1
ASSPQGSSYNSPLH | TRBV7-9 | 14 | TRBJ1-6
ASSPGQGAGQPQH | TRBV7-9 | 13 | TRBJ1-5
AWSGGGSYNSPLH | TRBV30 | 13 | TRBJ1-6